This T cell receptor beta chain is drawn from a study of Ad26.COV2.S vaccination and SARS-CoV-2 variants. As for the study in general: Vaccine-arm donor from the placebo-controlled COV1001 Ad26.COV2.S trial. Once or twice, 56 days apart, Ad26.COV2.S was delivered intramuscularly.

Germline V gives CDR1 MDHEN, CDR2 SYDVKM. V lost 5 bases, J lost 5 bases, and 19 bases lay in between. CDR3 size: 16 residues. Sample treatment: around 19 received Ad26.COV2.S at low or high dose, single or two shots; 5 received placebo; per-sample allocation not given. Sampling happened 63 days after the first vaccine or placebo injection. Whoever gave the sample was an adult aged 18-55 years in Boston. This table comes from immunoSEQ multiplex PCR, and its TCRdb copy is limited to in-frame clones, with some not included. The sample holds 500,000 or so clones, about 88% seen once. On this clone itself: Its antigen is not known.

Study-wide results and caveats: Reported post-vaccination CD8+ and CD4+ T cell responses to spike showed substantial breadth.

The material was peripheral blood, obtained in a trial of Ad26.COV2.S vaccine versus placebo. The TCR sequence derives from a person aged 18-60 years who received the Ad26.COV2.S COVID-19 vaccine or a placebo. The V and J genes are TRBV28 and TRBJ1-5, with a possible D match to TRBD1 (6 bases). The CDR3 loop reads CASSQRGRGGHQPQHF. As DNA, the CDR3 is TGTGCCAGCAGTCAAAGGGGCAGGGGTGGGCATCAGCCCCAGCATTTT.